Each of the 16 T cell receptor beta chains below was sequenced from the same sample in a study of blood T cell repertoires in COVID-19. Generated by immunoSEQ multiplex PCR, the TCRdb table keeps only in-frame clones and is missing some. The data contain 40,000 to 45,000 clones, 70% to 90% of them seen just once; the ten biggest clones take up around 2.3%. Source material: peripheral blood. The receptor set was obtained from a human donor in a cohort sampled during active COVID-19.

The rearrangement joins TRBV4-1 to TRBJ1-2, with 7 bases lining up with TRBD1. The CDR3 spans 14 residues. Trimming removed 4 bases from V and 6 bases from J; junction bases left unmatched: 8. Germline V gene sequence: CDR1 MGHRA, CDR2 YSYEKL. CDR3 protein: CASSLDRAPNGYTF. CDR3 DNA: TGCGCCAGCAGCCTCGACAGGGCTCCGAATGGCTACACCTTC.

This chain uses TRBV11-3 with TRBJ1-1; no clear D. The CDR3 sequence is 14 residues long. Germline V gene lookup returns CDR1 SGHNT and CDR2 YENEEA. Trimming removed 3 bases at V and 4 bases at J, with 12 bases between. CDR3 amino acids: CASSFGVSVTEAFF. The DNA of the CDR3 is TGTGCCAGCAGCTTCGGGGTGTCTGTCACTGAAGCTTTCTTT.

This sequence joins TRBV5-1 and TRBJ2-5; unclear D gene. This CDR3 contains 16 residues. The germline V and J ends were trimmed by 0 bases and 5 bases, with 17 bases remaining between them. Germline assignment: CDR1 SGHRS and CDR2 YFSETQ. The CDR3 nucleotides are TGCGCCAGCAGCTTGGGGTACAGCTCGGAATCGGAGACCCAGTACTTC. Its protein is CASSLGYSSESETQYF.

The rearrangement links TRBV2 to TRBJ1-3, with TRBD1 matching over 8 bases. CDR1 and CDR2 from the germline V gene are SNHLY and FYNNEI. V lost 6 bases and J lost 0; bases outside the gene matches: 7. This CDR3 comprises 16 residues. The CDR3, as DNA: TGTGCCAGCAGGCTGGGACAGGAGAACTCTGGAAACACCATATATTTT. It is translated as CASRLGQENSGNTIYF.

The rearrangement links TRBV6-1 to TRBJ2-7; D may be TRBD2 (6 bases). V dropped 2 bases and J dropped 5 bases, with 19 bases sitting between them. The CDR3 runs 16 residues. CDR1 and CDR2 from the germline V gene are MNHNS and SASEGT. Here the CDR3 reads CASSEYGGPHSNEQYF. CDR3 nucleotide sequence: TGTGCCAGCAGTGAATACGGGGGACCCCATTCGAACGAGCAGTACTTC.

The chain joins TRBV19 to TRBJ1-2, with 7 bases matching TRBD1. Germline V lookup: CDR1 LNHDA, CDR2 SQIVND (reference sequence). There are 14 residues in the CDR3. J was trimmed by 8 bases and V by 5 bases; bases with no gene match: 11. The CDR3 region has the DNA TGTGCCAGTAGTCCCCGGGACAGCTTGATAGGCTACACCTTC. Translating gives CASSPRDSLIGYTF.

The chain uses TRBV2 and TRBJ2-6; the match to TRBD1 covers 7 bases. Trimming removed 10 bases from V and 2 bases from J; junction bases left unmatched: 11. This CDR3 has 16 amino acids. Germline V CDR1 and CDR2: SNHLY, FYNNEI. The DNA of the CDR3 is TGTGCCACCGCTATGACAGGGATCGCTGGGGCCAACGTCCTGACTTTC. It translates to CATAMTGIAGANVLTF. Filled out from reference TRBV2 and TRBJ2-6, the complete variable domain reads EPEVTQTPSHQVTQMGQEVILRCVPISNHLYFYWYRQILGQKVEFLVSFYNNEISEKSEIFDDQFSVERPDGSNFTLKIRSTKLEDSAMYFCATAMTGIAGANVLTFGAGSRLTVL.

The chain combines TRBV19 with TRBJ1-5; D unclear. Trimming cost V 5 bases and J 4 bases, with 12 bases left between them. Germline assignment: CDR1 LNHDA and CDR2 SQIVND (reference sequence). This CDR3 is 14 amino acids long. CDR3 sequence: CASSGTAENQPQHF. The CDR3 DNA sequence: TGTGCCAGTAGTGGTACAGCCGAAAATCAGCCCCAGCATTTT.

The chain has TRBV7-8 and TRBJ2-1; 14 nucleotides align to TRBD2. Germline loops: CDR1 SGHVS, CDR2 FQNEAQ. J was trimmed by 3 bases and V by 5 bases; bases with no gene match: 3. The CDR3 is 16 residues long. CDR3 sequence reads: CASSPGLAGDYNEQFF. The CDR3 DNA sequence: TGTGCCAGCAGCCCGGGACTAGCGGGAGACTACAATGAGCAGTTCTTC.

The V gene is TRBV5-4, the J gene TRBJ1-1; D may be TRBD1 (5 bases). The V gene's germline CDR1 is SGHNT and CDR2 YYREEE (reference sequence). The CDR3 runs 14 residues. V shed 0 bases and J shed 8 bases, with 14 bases lying between them. CDR3 DNA sequence: TGTGCCAGCAGCTTGGATCGACAGACTGGAGAAGCTTTCTTT. Translated, it gives CASSLDRQTGEAFF.

This clone was detected once. The genes are TRBV24-1 and TRBJ2-1, with TRBD1 as a possible D gene (7 bases). The V gene lost 8 bases and the J gene lost 3 bases, with 13 bases spanning the gap. Per germline, CDR1 KGHDR and CDR2 SFDVKD. The CDR3 runs 14 residues. CDR3 nucleotide sequence: TGTGCCACCACAGCAGGGGGGAACTACAATGAGCAGTTCTTC. This translates into CATTAGGNYNEQFF.

Concerning this clone itself: Additional DNA sequences in this sample encode the identical CDR3. V gene TRBV27 combines with J gene TRBJ1-2; D not certain. This CDR3 spans 13 amino acids. V was shortened by 0 bases and J by 4 bases, with 6 bases between the two germline ends. Looked up from germline, CDR1 is MNHEY and CDR2 is SMNVEV (reference sequence). CDR3 residues: CASSLSGGYGYTF. The CDR3 nucleotides read TGTGCCAGCAGTTTATCGGGAGGCTATGGCTACACCTTC.

The chain recombines TRBV19 with TRBJ1-5, with 7 bases lining up with TRBD1. Germline V lookup: CDR1 LNHDA, CDR2 SQIVND (reference sequence). CDR3 size: 14 residues. The V and J ends lost 3 bases and 6 bases, in that order; junction bases with no gene match: 5. The CDR3 bases are TGTGCCAGTAGTATTACAGGGGTGGGTCAGCCCCAGCATTTT. Amino acids: CASSITGVGQPQHF.

Concerning this clone: Its ends do not fully match the called genes, so a read error is possible. The chain uses TRBV7-7 and TRBJ2-5, with 9 bases fitting TRBD1. CDR1 is SSHAT, CDR2 FNYEAQ, per germline (reference sequence). The CDR3 loop spans 15 amino acids. CDR3 DNA: TGTGCTAGCAGCTTAGGACAGGGGTTGCAGGAGACCCAGTACTTC. The encoded protein is CASSLGQGLQETQYF.

This clone showed up just a few times. CDR3 loop: CAWKASGNTIYF. DNA for the CDR3: TGTGCCTGGAAAGCAAGTGGAAACACCATATATTTT. The gene calls are TRBV30 and TRBJ1-3; D unclear. V dropped 4 bases and J dropped 3 bases, with 7 bases sitting between them. Germline CDR1 GTSNPN, CDR2 SVGIG (reference sequence). This CDR3 region has 12 residues. The full variable domain, with the rest looked up from reference TRBV30 and TRBJ1-3, is SQTIHQWPATLVQPVGSPLSLECTVEGTSNPNLYWYRQAAGRGLQLLFYSVGIGQISSEVPQNLSASRPQDRQFILSSKKLLLSDSGFYLCAWKASGNTIYFGEGSWLTVV.

The chain carries TRBV11-3 and TRBJ2-1; 7 bases fit TRBD2. Germline V gene sequence: CDR1 SGHNT, CDR2 YENEEA. V lost 6 bases and J lost 4; bases outside the gene matches: 12. The CDR3 extends over 16 amino acids. CDR3 in DNA: TGTGCCAGCAGTCAAAAGCGGAGCGGGGCGTACAATGAGCAGTTCTTC. It is translated as CASSQKRSGAYNEQFF.